These 10 T cell receptor beta chains were all obtained from the same sample, sequenced in a study of blood T cells in healthy people across ages. Next came a second PCR, run for about 6 to 12 cycles, which used a sample-barcoded 5' primer along with a J-beta primer mix. MiXCR, applied by TCRdb to the 5' RACE reads, yields one record per CDR3 protein. The sample yields 600,000 to 650,000 distinct CDR3 sequences, 58% seen once. Sample: blood. These receptors were obtained from a man aged 55 to 69 in good health.

This clonotype was observed a handful of times. CDR3 sequence: CSGYTGVTEAFF. The CDR3 DNA follows: TGCAGCGGTTATACAGGGGTTACTGAAGCTTTCTTT. V is TRBV29-1 and J is TRBJ1-1; 7 bases align to TRBD1. The CDR3 runs to 12 residues. V trimming: 7 bases; J trimming: 5 bases; junction bases outside the gene matches: 7. The germline gives CDR1 SQVTM, CDR2 ANQGSEA.

This clonotype appeared a few times. The chain carries TRBV29-1 and TRBJ2-4, with 7 bases lining up with TRBD1. V shed 7 bases, J shed 3 bases, and the junction held 6 bases outside the gene matches. Germline CDR1 SQVTM, CDR2 ANQGSEA. The length of the CDR3 is 13 residues. The CDR3 DNA is TGCAGCGCCACCGGGACAGACAAAAACATTCAGTACTTC. Translated, it gives CSATGTDKNIQYF. The complete variable domain, with remaining parts taken from reference TRBV29-1 and TRBJ2-4, reads SAVISQKPSRDICQRGTSLTIQCQVDSQVTMMFWYRQQPGQSLTLIATANQGSEATYESGFVIDKFPISRPNLTFSTLTVSNMSPEDSSIYLCSATGTDKNIQYFGAGTRLSVL.

In this sample, this clonotype turned up a few times. The chain is built from TRBV9 and TRBJ2-1; 10 positions agree with TRBD2. Germline CDR1 is SGDLS and CDR2 is YYNGEE. CDR3 length: 17 amino acids. After removal of 2 bases from V and 0 bases from J, the junction contained 5 bases not matched to a gene. The CDR3 DNA reads TGTGCCAGCAGCGTCTCTAGCGGGGGTCCCTCCTACAATGAGCAGTTCTTC. Translation: CASSVSSGGPSYNEQFF.

This clonotype was counted between two and nine times. The rearrangement uses TRBV7-9 and TRBJ2-5, with D perhaps matching TRBD1 (5 bases). CDR1 SEHNR and CDR2 FQNEAQ come from the germline V gene (reference sequence). V lost 5 bases and J 3 bases, leaving 7 bases between the germline ends. The CDR3 extends over 12 amino acids. The CDR3 here is CASSKQEETQYF. As DNA, the CDR3 is TGTGCCAGCAGCAAACAGGAAGAGACCCAGTACTTC.

This sequence joins TRBV15 and TRBJ2-7; D is unresolved. The DNA end favors TRBJ2-5, so the J call may be wrong. The CDR3 spans 12 residues. Germline CDR1 is LNHNV and CDR2 is YYDKDF (reference sequence). CDR3 protein: CATSRDRQTQYF. Here the CDR3 DNA reads TGTGCCACCAGCAGAGATAGACAGACCCAGTACTTC.

This chain links TRBV6-5 with TRBJ2-1; TRBD2 aligns across 7 bases. Germline V gene sequence: CDR1 MNHEY, CDR2 SVGAGI. This CDR3 region has 16 residues. The trim removed 2 bases at V and 4 bases at J, leaving 8 bases unmatched. CDR3 DNA: TGTGCCAGCAGTTACGGATCCAGCGGGGCTTACAATGAGCAGTTCTTC. Protein product: CASSYGSSGAYNEQFF.

A word on this clonotype: A much larger clone differs by one base, so this may be a read error. V and J are TRBV9 and TRBJ2-1; D is undetermined. Germline CDR1 is SGDLS and CDR2 is YYNGEE. This CDR3 spans 15 amino acids. Trimming left V 0 bases short and J 4 bases short, with 11 bases between. The CDR3 nucleotides read TGTGCCAGCAGCGTAGGGCCCATTACATACAATGAGCAGTTCTTC. It yields the protein CASSVGPITYNEQFF.

This chain joins TRBV29-1 and TRBJ2-5, with D uncertain. The CDR3 loop spans 12 amino acids. Trimming stripped 6 bases from V and 1 base from J, with 9 bases between. Germline lookup yields CDR1 SQVTM and CDR2 ANQGSEA. The DNA for the CDR3 is TGCAGCGTCGACCGGGCCCAAGAGACCCAGTACTTC. This gives the protein CSVDRAQETQYF.

The chain uses TRBV9 and TRBJ2-1; D gene unclear. CDR1 SGDLS and CDR2 YYNGEE come from the germline V gene. Trimming stripped 2 bases from V and 4 bases from J, with 13 bases between. The CDR3 totals 15 residues. CDR3 sequence (DNA): TGTGCCAGCAGCGTCAGTGAGGTTGCGTACAATGAGCAGTTCTTC. This sequence encodes CASSVSEVAYNEQFF.

In this sample, this clonotype turned up a few times. The chain links TRBV7-9 to TRBJ2-1; 12 bases map to TRBD2. Germline V lookup: CDR1 SEHNR, CDR2 FQNEAQ (reference sequence). The CDR3 is 17 amino acids. The trim removed 5 bases at V and 0 bases at J, leaving 5 bases unmatched. The CDR3 protein is CASSPGLAGSSYNEQFF. The CDR3 DNA follows: TGTGCCAGCAGCCCTGGACTAGCGGGGAGCTCCTACAATGAGCAGTTCTTC.